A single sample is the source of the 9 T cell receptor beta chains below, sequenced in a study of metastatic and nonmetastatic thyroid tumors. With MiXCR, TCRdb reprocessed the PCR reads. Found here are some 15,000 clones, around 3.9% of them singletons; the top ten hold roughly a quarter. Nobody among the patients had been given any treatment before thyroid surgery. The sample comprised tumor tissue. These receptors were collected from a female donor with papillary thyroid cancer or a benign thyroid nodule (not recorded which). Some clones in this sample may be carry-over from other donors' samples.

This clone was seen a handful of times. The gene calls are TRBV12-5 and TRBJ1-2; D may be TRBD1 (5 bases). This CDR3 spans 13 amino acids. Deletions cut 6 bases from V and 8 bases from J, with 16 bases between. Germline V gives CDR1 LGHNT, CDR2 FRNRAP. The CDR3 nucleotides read TGTGCTAGTGGCCTCATGGGGGGTAGCGGCTACACCTTC. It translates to CASGLMGGSGYTF. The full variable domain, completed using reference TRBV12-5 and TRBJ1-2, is DARVTQTPRHKVTEMGQEVTMRCQPILGHNTVFWYRQTMMQGLELLAYFRNRAPLDDSGMPKDRFSAEMPDATLATLKIQPSEPRDSAVYFCASGLMGGSGYTFGSGTRLTVV.

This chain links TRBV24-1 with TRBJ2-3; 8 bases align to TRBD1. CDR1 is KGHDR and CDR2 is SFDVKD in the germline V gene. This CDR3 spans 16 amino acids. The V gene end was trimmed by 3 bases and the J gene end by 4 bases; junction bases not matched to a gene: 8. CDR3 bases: TGTGCCACCAGTGATAACACAGGGGGAGTGTCAGATACGCAGTATTTT. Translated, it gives CATSDNTGGVSDTQYF.

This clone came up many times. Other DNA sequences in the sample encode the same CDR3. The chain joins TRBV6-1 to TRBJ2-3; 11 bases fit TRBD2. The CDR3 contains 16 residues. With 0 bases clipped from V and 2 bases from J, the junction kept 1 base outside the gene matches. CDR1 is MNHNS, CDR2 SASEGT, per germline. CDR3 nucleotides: TGTGCCAGCAGTGAAGCTAGCGGGGGGGCCACAGATACGCAGTATTTT. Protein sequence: CASSEASGGATDTQYF.

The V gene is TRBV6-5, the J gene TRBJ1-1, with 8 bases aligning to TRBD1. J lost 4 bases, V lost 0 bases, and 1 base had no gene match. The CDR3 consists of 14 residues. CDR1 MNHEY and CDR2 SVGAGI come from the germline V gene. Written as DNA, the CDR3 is TGTGCCAGCAGTTACTCAACAGGGGGCACTGAAGCTTTCTTT. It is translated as CASSYSTGGTEAFF.

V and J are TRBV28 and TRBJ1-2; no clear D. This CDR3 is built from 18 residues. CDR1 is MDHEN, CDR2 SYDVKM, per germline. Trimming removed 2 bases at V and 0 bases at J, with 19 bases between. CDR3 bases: TGTGCCAGCAGTTTAATTCGGTTAGGACCGAGAGCTAACTATGGCTACACCTTC. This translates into CASSLIRLGPRANYGYTF.

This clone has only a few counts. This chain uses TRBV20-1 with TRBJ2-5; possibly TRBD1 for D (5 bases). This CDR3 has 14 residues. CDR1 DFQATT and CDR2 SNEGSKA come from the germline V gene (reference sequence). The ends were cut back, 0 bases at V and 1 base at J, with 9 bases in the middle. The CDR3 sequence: CSARDSRAQETQYF. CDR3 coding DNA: TGCAGTGCTAGAGATAGCAGGGCCCAAGAGACCCAGTACTTC.

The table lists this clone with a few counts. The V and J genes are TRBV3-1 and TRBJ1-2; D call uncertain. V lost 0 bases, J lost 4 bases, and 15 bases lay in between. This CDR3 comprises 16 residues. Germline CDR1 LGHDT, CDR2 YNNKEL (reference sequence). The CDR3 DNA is TGTGCCAGCAGCCAAGATCCGACATTATCAAGCTATGGCTACACCTTC. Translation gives CASSQDPTLSSYGYTF.

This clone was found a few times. The CDR3, as DNA: TGTGCCAGCAGTTTATATCCGGCCCCCTATAATTCACCCCTCCACTTT. Protein sequence: CASSLYPAPYNSPLHF. J is TRBJ1-6 and V is TRBV28; D gene unclear. The germline V gene encodes CDR1 MDHEN and CDR2 SYDVKM. The germline V and J ends were trimmed by 1 base and 2 bases, with 9 bases remaining between them. The CDR3 sequence is 16 residues long.

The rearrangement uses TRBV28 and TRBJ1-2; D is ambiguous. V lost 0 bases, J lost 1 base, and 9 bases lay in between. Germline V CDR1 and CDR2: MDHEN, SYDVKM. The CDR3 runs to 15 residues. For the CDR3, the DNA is TGTGCCAGCAGTTTATGGCCCGCAATTAACTATGGCTACACCTTC. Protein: CASSLWPAINYGYTF.